This passage covers 5 T cell receptor beta chains from one sample sequenced in a study of T cell responses to AZD1222 COVID-19 vaccine. The protocol was immunoSEQ multiplex PCR, while the TCRdb copy is restricted to in-frame clones and leaves out a portion. Of 180,000 or so clones listed, about 89% are singletons. The sample consisted of peripheral blood, taken 28 days after the second AZD1222 dose. The origin of the receptors is an adult who received the AZD1222 COVID-19 vaccine.

This chain connects TRBV30 to TRBJ1-6, with a possible D match to TRBD1 (6 bases). Germline lookup yields CDR1 GTSNPN and CDR2 SVGIG (reference sequence). With 4 bases removed from V and 0 bases from J, the gap between germline ends came to 22 bases. The CDR3 has 19 residues. The CDR3 DNA reads as TGTGCCTGGACCATCCTGGAAGGGGGTTACAGCTCCTATAATTCACCCCTCCACTTT. This translates into CAWTILEGGYSSYNSPLHF.

V gene TRBV5-5 combines with J gene TRBJ2-7; D gene unclear. The germline V and J ends were trimmed by 2 bases and 6 bases, with 6 bases remaining between them. CDR1 is SGHKS and CDR2 is YYEKEE in the germline V gene (reference sequence). The length of the CDR3 is 11 residues. The CDR3 reads CASSLTAEQYF. The DNA for the CDR3 is TGTGCCAGCAGCTTAACGGCCGAGCAGTACTTC.

The rearrangement links TRBV30 to TRBJ1-4; TRBD1 aligns across 9 bases. The CDR3 totals 14 residues. The germline V gene encodes CDR1 GTSNPN and CDR2 SVGIG (reference sequence). The V and J ends lost 6 bases and 4 bases, in that order; junction bases with no gene match: 6. CDR3 sequence reads: CACLTGGLNEKLFF. The CDR3 bases are TGTGCCTGTCTGACAGGGGGACTTAATGAAAAACTGTTTTTT.

The chain carries TRBV11-2 and TRBJ1-1; no reliable D call. V lost 2 bases and J 3 bases, leaving 10 bases between the germline ends. Germline lookup yields CDR1 SGHAT and CDR2 FQNNGV. The CDR3 spans 14 residues. The CDR3 bases are TGTGCCAGCAGCTTATATCGGGAGGACACTGAAGCTTTCTTT. Translation gives CASSLYREDTEAFF. Using reference TRBV11-2 and TRBJ1-1 for the parts outside the CDR3, the full variable domain is EAGVAQSPRYKIIEKRQSVAFWCNPISGHATLYWYQQILGQGPKLLIQFQNNGVVDDSQLPKDRFSAERLKGVDSTLKIQPAKLEDSAVYLCASSLYREDTEAFFGQGTRLTVV.

The rearrangement uses TRBV6-5 and TRBJ1-2; D is possibly TRBD1 (5 bases). The ends were cut back, 10 bases at V and 8 bases at J, with 20 bases in the middle. Germline V gene data show CDR1 as MNHEY and CDR2 as SVGAGI. The CDR3 totals 13 residues. The CDR3 DNA follows: TGTGCCAACCGCGGCTTTTTAGAGGGGGGCTACACCTTC. Its translation: CANRGFLEGGYTF.